This is a list of T cell receptor beta chains from one sample in a study of response to subunit inactivated influenza vaccine. TCRdb redid the calling of the RT-PCR reads with MiXCR, one entry per CDR3 protein. The data contain hundreds of thousands of distinct CDR3 sequences, approximately 7.6% of them seen just once; the ten biggest clones take up over 10%. Sequencing was performed on PBMCs from blood, taken around 25 months after vaccination. The receptors were sampled from a man in his fifties or sixties who received an inactivated influenza vaccine. Each CDR3 is given without its conserved first and last residue. Each record gives: V gene, J gene, CDR3 protein.

>TRBV4-3|TRBJ2-7
ASSQERGGLREQY
>TRBV5-1|TRBJ2-1
ASSLTSGRHEQF
>TRBV20-1|TRBJ2-5
SANPLSFGETQY
>TRBV6-5|TRBJ2-1
ASSYRDYNEQF
>TRBV10-3|TRBJ2-6
AISGTNPGSGANVLT
>TRBV9|TRBJ2-2
ASSAPGLAANTGELF
>TRBV20-1|TRBJ2-5
SARDLLAGASETQY
>TRBV12-3/TRBV12-4|TRBJ2-1
ASSSIKRDNEQF
>TRBV10-3|TRBJ1-1
AISEWALLNTEAF
>TRBV27|TRBJ2-7
ASSLNSGRTEQY
>TRBV10-3|TRBJ2-3
AISESDGATDTQY
>TRBV24-1|TRBJ2-2
ASAGDTGELF
>TRBV9|TRBJ2-3
ASLAHADTQY
>TRBV7-2|TRBJ1-1
ASSLVNRGPAAEAF
>TRBV4-3|TRBJ2-1
ASSQGGGTNEQF
>TRBV6-1|TRBJ1-5
ASSEHGGEQPQH
>TRBV30|TRBJ1-3
AWRRDRSSGNTIY
>TRBV5-4|TRBJ2-1
ASSLWGLAGGADEQF
>TRBV12-3/TRBV12-4|TRBJ1-5
ASSPDRGTYNQPQH
>TRBV11-2|TRBJ2-7
ASSRNVGTYEQY
>TRBV5-1|TRBJ2-3
ASSLPLADGTDTQY
>TRBV5-4|TRBJ1-2
ASSLRLANYGYT
>TRBV7-8|TRBJ2-5
ASSLVAGTSGRGPTQY
>TRBV18|TRBJ2-7
ASSLSGVSSYEQY
>TRBV6-1|TRBJ2-1
ASTTWGGLAGGTHEQF
>TRBV2|TRBJ1-2
ASSVDPSDYGYT
>TRBV5-1|TRBJ1-1
ASRQQGENTEAF
>TRBV11-3|TRBJ2-5
ASSLGTGLRETQY
>TRBV6-2/TRBV6-3|TRBJ2-1
ASRRLAGVTEQF
>TRBV20-1|TRBJ1-4
SAFWGEGEKLF
>TRBV7-9|TRBJ2-5
ASSIRTGPSSETQY
>TRBV30|TRBJ2-6
AWVQSGANVLT
>TRBV4-1|TRBJ2-7
ASSQRTGYYEQY
>TRBV18|TRBJ2-2
ASSPGIDTGELF
>TRBV2|TRBJ2-1
ASRETSGSFNEQF
>TRBV7-2|TRBJ2-2
ATQGVLARFTGELF
>TRBV4-3|TRBJ1-2
ASSQGTGYT
>TRBV12-3/TRBV12-4|TRBJ2-7
ASLQTSSYEQY
>TRBV12-3/TRBV12-4|TRBJ2-7
ASSLGTGPSEQY
>TRBV6-2/TRBV6-3|TRBJ1-5
ASSYSGGADQPQH
>TRBV29-1|TRBJ2-7
SGGGPGNEQY
>TRBV10-2|TRBJ1-2
ASSESWTENYGYT
>TRBV6-1|TRBJ1-5
ASSQRTGYSNQPQH
>TRBV27|TRBJ2-1
TSRQDSYNEQF
>TRBV25-1|TRBJ2-5
ASSDHSGGQETQY
>TRBV20-1|TRBJ2-7
SARDPAPNGFTV
>TRBV20-1|TRBJ2-2
SARARRGELF
>TRBV7-9|TRBJ2-5
ASSYDLGDKETQY
>TRBV6-5|TRBJ2-7
ASRYRVGELHEQY
>TRBV19|TRBJ2-3
ASSMAPRNTDTQY
>TRBV20-1|TRBJ2-7
SARTRVSSYEQY
>TRBV4-1|TRBJ2-1
ASSLRLGRGASYNEQF
>TRBV20-1|TRBJ1-2
SASPNSGTTGYT
>TRBV18|TRBJ2-7
ASSPLQGRTYEQY
>TRBV10-3|TRBJ2-7
AISEPGTVSYEQY
>TRBV7-2|TRBJ2-1
ASSLASSGGVGQF